Listed below are T cell receptor beta chains from one sample, sequenced in a study of control samples from healthy donors and cancer patients. Produced via immunoSEQ multiplex PCR; TCRdb's table is partial and in-frame only. The table has 95,000 to 110,000 clones, more than 85% seen once. The sequenced material came from PBMCs. The receptors shown here come from a man in his sixties with lung cancer. The CDR3 runs from the conserved cysteine through the conserved F or W. The D gene is left open where the match is weak. A clone size is listed for some rows: how often the clone was seen (once, few, many), or a class if it is expanded.

TRBJ1-3,-,TRBD1,TRBV2,CASSRGTGAPGNTIYF,TGTGCCAGCAGCCGCGGGACAGGGGCCCCTGGAAACACCATATATTTT
TRBJ1-1,once,-,TRBV6-4,CASSREETTEAFF,TGTGCCAGCAGCCGAGAAGAAACCACTGAAGCTTTCTTT
TRBJ2-2,-,-,TRBV12-3/TRBV12-4,CASSLSWELFF,TGTGCCAGCAGTTTAAGTTGGGAGCTGTTTTTT
TRBJ1-5,-,-,TRBV30,CAWSLYSNQPQHF,TGTGCCTGGAGTCTTTATAGCAATCAGCCCCAGCATTTT
TRBJ2-5,once,-,TRBV5-1,CASSRDHDRQETQYF,TGCGCCAGCAGCCGGGACCATGACCGTCAAGAGACCCAGTACTTC
TRBJ2-5,once,-,TRBV5-1,CASSLPVEETQYF,TGCGCCAGCAGCCTCCCGGTCGAAGAGACCCAGTACTTC
TRBJ1-1,-,-,TRBV5-1,CASRDGIGQRSEAFF,TGCGCCAGCAGAGATGGGATCGGACAGCGGAGTGAAGCTTTCTTT
TRBJ2-3,few,-,TRBV18,CASSPPGADTQYF,TGTGCCAGCTCACCACCGGGCGCAGATACGCAGTATTTT
TRBJ1-4,once,-,TRBV5-6,CASSLGEKLFF,TGTGCCAGCAGCTTGGGGGAGAAACTGTTTTTT
TRBJ2-1,-,TRBD2,TRBV27,CASSLAGGPRNEQFF,TGTGCCAGCAGCCTAGCGGGGGGGCCCAGGAATGAGCAGTTCTTC
TRBJ2-5,few,-,TRBV9,CASSVGGSIETQYF,TGTGCCAGCAGCGTAGGGGGCAGTATAGAGACCCAGTACTTC
TRBJ2-7,once,-,TRBV5-4,CASSPTPLYEQYF,TGTGCCAGCAGCCCAACCCCCCTCTACGAGCAGTACTTC
TRBJ1-2,-,TRBD1,TRBV6-6,CASTLIAGGYGYTF,TGTGCCAGCACCTTGATAGCAGGGGGCTATGGCTACACCTTC
TRBJ2-5,-,TRBD1,TRBV19,CASSGASGQGGTQYF,TGTGCCAGTAGTGGGGCCTCGGGACAGGGGGGGACCCAGTACTTC
TRBJ2-7,-,-,TRBV25-1,CASSESSFSYEQYF,TGTGCCAGCAGTGAAAGCAGTTTTAGCTACGAGCAGTACTTC
TRBJ2-3,-,-,TRBV14,CASSQWDPRTLTDTQYF,TGTGCCAGCAGCCAATGGGATCCGAGAACCCTGACAGATACGCAGTATTTT
TRBJ2-4,-,-,TRBV18,CASSEQVAKNIQYF,TGTGCCAGCTCCGAACAGGTAGCCAAAAACATTCAGTACTTC
TRBJ1-6,-,-,TRBV6-1,CASSEGRAAHF,TGTGCCAGCAGTGAAGGGAGGGCGGCGCACTTT
TRBJ2-1,-,-,TRBV9,CASSVAEGFYNEQFF,TGTGCCAGCAGCGTAGCTGAGGGTTTCTACAATGAGCAGTTCTTC
TRBJ1-2,-,-,TRBV6-5,CASSSVSGYGYTF,TGTGCCAGCAGTTCGGTTTCAGGCTATGGCTACACCTTC
TRBJ2-7,-,TRBD1,TRBV30,CAWSYGTGYEQYF,TGTGCCTGGAGTTATGGGACAGGCTACGAGCAGTACTTC
TRBJ2-5,-,-,TRBV7-9,CASSSRTIAETQYF,TGTGCCAGCAGCTCTCGGACGATAGCCGAGACCCAGTACTTC
TRBJ1-1,-,-,TRBV5-4,CASSLEKRTEAFF,TGTGCCAGCAGCCTAGAAAAGAGAACTGAAGCTTTCTTT
TRBJ2-6,-,-,TRBV5-5,CASSLTGPGANVLTF,TGTGCCAGCAGCTTAACAGGGCCTGGGGCCAACGTCCTGACTTTC
TRBJ2-6,-,-,TRBV25-1,CASSKGILSGANVLTF,TGTGCCAGCAGCAAGGGCATTCTCTCTGGGGCCAACGTCCTGACTTTC
TRBJ2-7,-,-,TRBV12-3/TRBV12-4,CASSSLPAYEQYF,TGTGCCAGCAGCTCGCTGCCAGCCTACGAGCAGTACTTC
TRBJ1-4,-,-,TRBV29-1,CSVASGSGNEKLFF,TGCAGCGTTGCATCGGGGTCTGGTAATGAAAAACTGTTTTTT
TRBJ1-1,-,TRBD1,TRBV5-1,CASRQGQMNTEAFF,TGCGCCAGCAGACAGGGACAGATGAACACTGAAGCTTTCTTT
TRBJ1-6,-,-,TRBV24-1,CATNEGQQNSPLHF,TGTGCCACCAACGAAGGGCAGCAGAATTCACCCCTCCACTTT